These 8 T cell receptor beta chains were all obtained from the same sample, sequenced in a study of regulatory T cells in long-lasting Graves disease. iRepertoire HTBI primers and Arm-PCR of CDR3 regions built TCR beta libraries. TCRdb itself ran the multiplex PCR reads through MiXCR, one entry per CDR3 protein. The sample includes around 400,000 distinct CDR3 sequences, about 21% of them seen just once. The time point was: persistent/refractory GD, antithyroid drugs over 5 years with positive TRAb. Making the TCR library involved RNA that had been extracted from PBMCs. Sequences were derived from peripheral blood mononuclear cells (PBMCs), sampled when the disease was refractory, from a patient treated with antithyroid drugs. These receptors all come from a female donor with Graves disease.

A word on this clonotype: A far larger clone differs by one base, so this is likely a read error. The chain is built from TRBV6-1 and TRBJ2-2; D is undetermined. CDR1 is MNHNS, CDR2 SASEGT, per germline. The V gene lost 4 bases and the J gene lost 4 bases, with 10 bases spanning the gap. This CDR3 is built from 14 residues. CDR3 region: CASSGPTSTGELFF. CDR3 sequence (DNA): TGTGCCAGCAGTGGTCCTACCTCCACCGGGGAGCTGTTTTTT.

This clonotype was counted at least ten times. CDR3 DNA sequence: TGTGCCAGTAGTATGGATGCTAGCGCTAACTATGGCTACACCTTC. It encodes CASSMDASANYGYTF. The chain has TRBV19 and TRBJ1-2; unclear D gene. CDR1 LNHDA and CDR2 SQIVND come from the germline V gene (reference sequence). Trimming removed 3 bases at V and 0 bases at J, with 11 bases between. The CDR3 sequence is 15 residues long.

This clonotype was recorded at least ten times. This chain connects TRBV6-1 to TRBJ1-4; D gene uncertain. CDR3 length equals 16 residues. V gave up 7 bases and J gave up 4 bases, with 19 bases separating them. Per the germline V gene, CDR1 is MNHNS and CDR2 is SASEGT. CDR3 residues: CASKSSRTGLNEKLFF. The CDR3 nucleotides are TGTGCCAGCAAATCGTCCCGGACCGGGCTTAATGAAAAACTGTTTTTT.

The chain joins TRBV27 to TRBJ2-7; D is perhaps TRBD2 (5 bases). This CDR3 is 13 amino acids long. Germline values: CDR1 MNHEY, CDR2 SMNVEV (reference sequence). V was shortened by 6 bases and J by 4 bases, with 13 bases between the two germline ends. CDR3 amino acids: CASSLRSGYEQYF. The CDR3 DNA is TGTGCCAGCAGCCTCCGGTCGGGATACGAGCAGTACTTC.

This clonotype was counted between two and nine times. The rearrangement joins TRBV30 to TRBJ1-5; TRBD1 agrees at 10 bases. Germline V gives CDR1 GTSNPN, CDR2 SVGIG (reference sequence). This CDR3 is built from 13 residues. Trimming cost V 5 bases and J 6 bases; bases outside gene matches: 4. In DNA form, the CDR3 reads TGTGCCTGGGACAGGGGGCGCGGTCAGCCCCAGCATTTT. Encoded protein: CAWDRGRGQPQHF.

Regarding this clonotype: One end of the junction does not line up with germline, which may come from a read error. V gene TRBV10-3 combines with J gene TRBJ2-7, with 7 bases lining up with TRBD1. Per the germline V gene, CDR1 is ENHRY and CDR2 is SYGVKD. The CDR3 totals 14 residues. The CDR3 sequence: CVISDGTDAYEQYF. Written as DNA, the CDR3 is TGTGTCATCAGTGACGGGACAGATGCTTACGAGCAGTACTTC.

The chain uses TRBV30 and TRBJ2-5; TRBD2 aligns across 16 bases. The germline gives CDR1 GTSNPN, CDR2 SVGIG (reference sequence). Trimming removed 8 bases from V and 5 bases from J; junction bases left unmatched: 8. The CDR3 is 15 amino acids. CDR3 DNA: TGTGCCGGGGGACTAGCGGGAGGGCCTTGGGAGACCCAGTACTTC. Translated: CAGGLAGGPWETQYF.

This clonotype turned up a few times. The chain is built from TRBV24-1 and TRBJ2-2, with 8 positions matching TRBD1. CDR3 size: 16 residues. The V and J ends lost 3 bases and 4 bases, in that order; junction bases with no gene match: 6. Germline values: CDR1 KGHDR, CDR2 SFDVKD. Here the CDR3 DNA reads TGTGCCACCAGTGATCAGGACAGGGCAGGCACCGGGGAGCTGTTTTTT. Translation gives CATSDQDRAGTGELFF.